The present T cell receptor beta chain was sequenced within a study of CD8+ T cells in alopecia areata. As for the study in general: In an open-label trial, patients got 5 to 10 mg tofacitinib twice daily.

Alopecia areata patients provided lesional scalp punch biopsies and peripheral blood, both collected for the study. CD4+ and CD8+ T cells were sorted from PBMCs. About this clone itself: The antigen is unknown.

The sequencing template was cDNA reverse transcribed from extracted RNA. TCRdb's copy holds only in-frame clones and misses some; the assay was immunoSEQ multiplex PCR. The sample consists of 180,000 or so clones, roughly 60% of them appearing once. Study-wide findings and caveats: Higher clonality and more expanded CD8+ clones appeared in lesional than normal scalp.

CDR1 SGHRS and CDR2 YFSETQ come from the germline V gene. The CDR3 is made up of 16 amino acids. The V and J ends lost 0 bases and 0 bases respectively, with 9 bases between them. This receptor was taken from a human donor with alopecia areata. The specimen was CD4+ T cells sorted from blood, collected at week 0. J is TRBJ2-2 and V is TRBV5-1, with no clear D. The CDR3 is CASSLDTLTNTGELFF. CDR3 DNA: TGCGCCAGCAGCTTGGACACACTGACGAACACCGGGGAGCTGTTTTTT.